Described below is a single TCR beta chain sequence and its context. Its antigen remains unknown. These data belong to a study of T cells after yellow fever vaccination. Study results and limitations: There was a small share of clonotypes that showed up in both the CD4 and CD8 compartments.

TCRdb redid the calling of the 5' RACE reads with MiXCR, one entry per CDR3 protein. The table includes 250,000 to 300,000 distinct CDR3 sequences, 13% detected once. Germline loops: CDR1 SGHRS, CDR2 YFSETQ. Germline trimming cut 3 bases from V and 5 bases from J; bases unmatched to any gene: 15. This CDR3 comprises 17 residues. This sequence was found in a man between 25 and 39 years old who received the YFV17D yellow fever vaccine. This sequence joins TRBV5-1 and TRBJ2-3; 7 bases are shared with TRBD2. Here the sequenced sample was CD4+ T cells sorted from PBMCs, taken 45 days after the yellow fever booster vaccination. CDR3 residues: CASSYPGRAVEGDTQYF. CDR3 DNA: TGCGCCAGCAGCTACCCAGGGAGGGCGGTAGAGGGAGATACGCAGTATTTT.